These 25 T cell receptor beta chains came from one sample sequenced in a study of T cell clusters in autoimmune cytopenias. TRB amplification used 250 ng of peripheral blood genomic DNA. Multiplex touch-down PCR amplified TRB using TRB-A and TRB-B pools in one tube. TCRdb derives one entry per CDR3 protein from the multiplex PCR reads, leaving out DNA. Its clone listing holds over 3,000 distinct CDR3 sequences. The sequencing sample was made of peripheral blood. These receptor sequences come from a human donor with an autoimmune cytopenia or autoimmune hepatitis (not recorded which).

This clonotype is classed as medium-sized by frequency. The V gene is TRBV12-3 or TRBV12-4, the J gene TRBJ2-5; TCRdb's D gene call, TRBD2, goes unchecked for lack of DNA. This CDR3 contains 14 residues. CDR3 protein: CASSSGVGRETQYF.

This clonotype is classed as medium-sized (0.01 to 0.1%) by frequency. The V call is TRBV15, the J call TRBJ1-4; TCRdb's D call of TRBD1 is untestable without DNA. Germline assignment: CDR1 LNHNV and CDR2 YYDKDF (reference sequence). This CDR3 is 14 amino acids long. This chain's CDR3 is CATSSPDRGRSLFF.

Judged by frequency, this clonotype is medium-sized (0.01 to 0.1%). The chain recombines TRBV6-1 with TRBJ2-2; the D call from TCRdb, TRBD1, cannot be confirmed without DNA. Germline assignment: CDR1 MNHNS and CDR2 SASEGT. The CDR3 extends over 15 amino acids. CDR3 sequence reads: CASSASTGTSGELFF.

This clonotype counts as medium-sized (0.01 to 0.1%) by frequency. The CDR3 sequence: CASSLGTQVAFDTQYF. This chain connects TRBV12-3 or TRBV12-4 to TRBJ2-3. This CDR3 has 16 amino acids.

The rearrangement joins TRBV27 to TRBJ1-1. Germline CDR1 MNHEY, CDR2 SMNVEV (reference sequence). The CDR3 loop spans 13 amino acids. The CDR3 sequence: CASSRIGNTEAFF.

This chain joins TRBV30 and TRBJ2-7; TCRdb picks TRBD2, but there is no DNA to check that call. Germline V gene data show CDR1 as GTSNPN and CDR2 as SVGIG (reference sequence). The CDR3 is 12 amino acids. CDR3 region: CAWGLAGYEQYF.

This clonotype is deemed medium-sized by its frequency. The rearrangement links TRBV24-1 to TRBJ2-5. The CDR3 runs 14 residues. Germline loops: CDR1 KGHDR, CDR2 SFDVKD. The chain's CDR3 is CATSATRYQETQYF.

V usage is TRBV6-1 and J usage is TRBJ1-1; as DNA is missing, the TRBD1 call by TCRdb cannot be tested. There are 14 residues in the CDR3. Germline values: CDR1 MNHNS, CDR2 SASEGT. CDR3 amino acids: CASTGEWGNTEAFF.

This clonotype is classed as medium-sized by frequency. Here the CDR3 reads CASSNNRGMSNQPQHF. The chain combines TRBV19 with TRBJ1-5; the D call from TCRdb, TRBD1, cannot be confirmed without DNA. Germline CDR1 and CDR2: LNHDA and SQIVND (reference sequence). The CDR3 is made up of 16 amino acids.

This clonotype is identified as medium-sized from frequency. The chain carries TRBV12-3 or TRBV12-4 and TRBJ1-5. The CDR3 spans 14 residues. The CDR3 protein is CASRLGNEGQPQHF.

This clonotype counts as medium-sized (0.01 to 0.1%) by frequency. This chain links TRBV6-5 with TRBJ2-1; the D call from TCRdb, TRBD2, cannot be confirmed without DNA. There are 17 residues in the CDR3. Germline CDR1 reads MNHEY; CDR2 reads SVGAGI. The CDR3 reads CASSKPGLAENYNEQFF.

This clonotype is deemed medium-sized by its frequency. The rearrangement joins TRBV15 to TRBJ2-1; TCRdb calls TRBD1, which cannot be checked without DNA. The CDR3 consists of 13 residues. Germline CDR1 LNHNV, CDR2 YYDKDF (reference sequence). CDR3 protein: CATSSPGPGEQFF. The variable domain in full, with the rest retrieved from reference TRBV15 and TRBJ2-1, is DAMVIQNPRYQVTQFGKPVTLSCSQTLNHNVMYWYQQKSSQAPKLLFHYYDKDFNNEADTPDNFQSRRPNTSFCFLDIRSPGLGDTAMYLCATSSPGPGEQFFGPGTRLTVL.

This clonotype is deemed medium-sized by its frequency. The chain carries TRBV5-6 and TRBJ2-6. Germline CDR1 is SGHDT and CDR2 is YYEEEE. The CDR3 extends over 16 amino acids. CDR3 sequence reads: CASSRTGGSGANVLTF.

In terms of frequency, this clonotype is medium-sized (0.01 to 0.1%). The chain employs TRBV12-3 or TRBV12-4 and TRBJ1-1; TCRdb indicates TRBD1, and absent DNA this call remains unverified. The CDR3 consists of 14 residues. Here the CDR3 reads CASSDGTPNTEAFF.

Frequency places this clonotype as medium-sized. The J gene is TRBJ2-1, the V gene TRBV19; lacking DNA, the TRBD1 call made by TCRdb goes unchecked. The germline V gene encodes CDR1 LNHDA and CDR2 SQIVND (reference sequence). The CDR3 covers 16 residues. CDR3 residues: CASSSSRVRSYNEQFF.

Considering frequency, this clonotype is medium-sized. J is TRBJ2-7 and V is TRBV6-5; TCRdb designates TRBD1, a call that cannot be tested without DNA. The CDR3 runs to 16 residues. Germline V gene lookup returns CDR1 MNHEY and CDR2 SVGAGI. The CDR3 loop reads CASSYSSQGVFYEQYF.

This clonotype registers medium-sized by frequency. V and J are TRBV10-3 and TRBJ1-3; the TCRdb call, TRBD1, lacks DNA for checking. The germline gives CDR1 ENHRY, CDR2 SYGVKD. This CDR3 has 14 amino acids. This chain's CDR3 is CAISQGQGGNTIYF.

The rearrangement uses TRBV7-2 and TRBJ2-1; TCRdb calls TRBD1, which cannot be checked without DNA. This CDR3 comprises 15 residues. CDR1 is SGHTA and CDR2 is FQGNSA in the germline V gene. The CDR3 loop reads CASSLVGRGIGEQFF.

This clonotype is identified as medium-sized from frequency. The CDR3 spells CASSPGQGLQETQYF. V and J are TRBV19 and TRBJ2-5; the D call from TCRdb, TRBD1, cannot be confirmed without DNA. The germline CDR1 and CDR2 sequences are LNHDA and SQIVND (reference sequence). CDR3 size: 15 residues.

In terms of frequency, this clonotype is medium-sized. This rearrangement joins TRBV12-3 or TRBV12-4 to TRBJ2-1; TCRdb calls TRBD2, which cannot be checked without DNA. This CDR3 has 16 amino acids. The CDR3 protein is CASSLRVLAGYNEQFF.

The V and J genes are TRBV28 and TRBJ2-3; the D gene TCRdb calls, TRBD2, cannot be checked with no DNA. The CDR3 is 17 residues long. Germline V CDR1 and CDR2: MDHEN, SYDVKM. The chain's CDR3 is CASSSPGTDYSTDTQYF.

According to its frequency, this clonotype is medium-sized. This chain uses TRBV6-5 with TRBJ1-2; TCRdb proposes TRBD1, but this gene call is untestable without DNA. The germline gives CDR1 MNHEY, CDR2 SVGAGI. This CDR3 spans 15 amino acids. CDR3 in amino acids: CASSYEGTTNYGYTF.

Its frequency marks this clonotype as medium-sized. This chain connects TRBV27 to TRBJ2-1; the D call from TCRdb, TRBD2, cannot be confirmed without DNA. Germline lookup yields CDR1 MNHEY and CDR2 SMNVEV (reference sequence). The CDR3 extends over 14 amino acids. CDR3 in amino acids: CASSLRGLWGEQFF.

CDR3 region: CASSLAGGWNEQFF. The chain couples TRBV6-4 to TRBJ2-1; the D call from TCRdb, TRBD2, cannot be confirmed without DNA. In germline, CDR1 is MRHNA, CDR2 SNTAGT. The CDR3 is 14 amino acids.

Frequency places this clonotype as medium-sized. V and J are TRBV6-1 and TRBJ1-2; with no DNA, the TCRdb D assignment of TRBD1 cannot be verified. This CDR3 has 14 residues. CDR1 and CDR2 from the germline V gene are MNHNS and SASEGT. The CDR3 reads CASRAGQGFYGYTF.